Below, 28 T cell receptor beta chains from the same sample are listed, as sequenced in a study of T-cell memory formation after mild COVID-19. TCRdb analysed the 5' RACE reads with MiXCR anew, one entry per CDR3 protein. The table records roughly 600,000 distinct CDR3 sequences, roughly 18% of them present only once. Input material: PBMCs or a T cell subset sorted from them (not recorded which). The receptors come from an adult woman who had mild COVID-19 (a few samples of this study predate the infection). Cell type and time point are not known.

The chain uses TRBV6-2 or TRBV6-3 and TRBJ2-5; the D gene could be TRBD1 or TRBD2 (6 bases each). CDR3 size: 14 residues. Germline CDR1 reads MNHEY; CDR2 reads SVGEGT. The V end was cut by 10 bases, the J end by 7 bases, with 22 bases between. CDR3: CATRMGTGAGTQYF. The CDR3 DNA sequence: TGTGCCACCCGAATGGGAACGGGGGCTGGGACCCAGTACTTC.

This clonotype was counted ten times or more. The chain links TRBV10-3 to TRBJ2-7; no clear D gene. The V gene's germline CDR1 is ENHRY and CDR2 SYGVKD. The CDR3 spans 14 residues. Trimming left V 5 bases short and J 2 bases short, with 13 bases between. This chain's CDR3 is CAISPQKPTYEQYF. CDR3 sequence (DNA): TGTGCCATCAGTCCGCAAAAGCCGACCTACGAGCAGTACTTC.

The chain has TRBV7-9 and TRBJ2-7, with TRBD2 as a possible D gene (5 bases). Per the germline V gene, CDR1 is SEHNR and CDR2 is FQNEAQ (reference sequence). The V end was cut by 5 bases, the J end by 4 bases, with 9 bases between. This CDR3 contains 12 residues. This CDR3 reads CASSQDWYEQYV. CDR3 bases: TGTGCCAGCAGCCAGGACTGGTACGAGCAGTACGTC.

CDR3 protein: CASSDGQGPYNSPLHF. The DNA of the CDR3 is TGTGCCAGCAGCGACGGACAGGGCCCTTATAATTCACCCCTCCACTTT. The gene calls are TRBV6-6 and TRBJ1-6; TRBD1 matches 8 bases. Germline CDR1 MNHNY, CDR2 SVGAGI (reference sequence). The V and J ends lost 6 bases and 4 bases, in that order; junction bases with no gene match: 8. This CDR3 has 16 amino acids.

The rearrangement links TRBV5-1 to TRBJ2-3; 14 nucleotides line up with TRBD2. The CDR3 covers 19 residues. The germline gives CDR1 SGHRS, CDR2 YFSETQ. V gave up 7 bases and J gave up 1 base; unmatched junction bases: 14. The DNA of the CDR3 is TGCGCCAGCCAGCCGCTCGGGACTAGCGGGAGAGTCGGCACAGATACGCAGTATTTT. It is translated as CASQPLGTSGRVGTDTQYF.

The rearrangement joins TRBV12-3 or TRBV12-4 to TRBJ2-5; a possible D gene is TRBD2 (6 bases). This CDR3 is 15 amino acids long. Trimming removed 6 bases at V and 5 bases at J, with 19 bases between. The CDR3 here is CASRSHGGAGETQYF. As DNA, the CDR3 is TGTGCCAGCAGGTCTCATGGCGGGGCAGGCGAGACCCAGTACTTC.

The chain couples TRBV12-3 or TRBV12-4 to TRBJ2-5; D is possibly TRBD2 (8 bases). V lost 6 bases and J 1 base, leaving 15 bases between the germline ends. The CDR3 consists of 15 residues. The CDR3 coding sequence is TGTGCCAGCAGGGTAGCGGGACAGCCCCAAGAGACCCAGTACTTC. Amino acids: CASRVAGQPQETQYF.

The J gene is TRBJ2-1, the V gene TRBV12-3 or TRBV12-4, with D perhaps given as TRBD1 or TRBD2 (5 bases each). This CDR3 is built from 16 residues. V shed 4 bases and J shed 4 bases, with 17 bases lying between them. The CDR3: CASSSPHRDEYNEQFF. The CDR3 bases are TGTGCCAGCAGTTCCCCCCACCGGGACGAATACAATGAGCAGTTCTTC.

This chain links TRBV5-6 with TRBJ2-1, with 8 bases fitting TRBD2. V trimming: 2 bases; J trimming: 7 bases; junction bases outside the gene matches: 5. From germline, CDR1 is SGHDT and CDR2 YYEEEE. The CDR3 covers 14 residues. The CDR3 region has the DNA TGTGCCAGCAGCTTACGCCGGGAGGGGAATGAGCAGTTCTTC. This encodes CASSLRREGNEQFF.

This clonotype turned up a few times. The chain has TRBV12-3 or TRBV12-4 and TRBJ2-2; D is undetermined. This CDR3 spans 14 amino acids. V was pared by 4 bases and J by 7 bases, with 13 bases between. CDR3 DNA sequence: TGTGCCAGCAGTTCCCTAGGTGGTATCGGGGAGCTGTTTTTT. It is translated as CASSSLGGIGELFF.

The rearrangement uses TRBV5-6 and TRBJ2-5; TRBD2 is a possible D gene (6 bases). CDR1 is SGHDT and CDR2 is YYEEEE in the germline V gene. This CDR3 has 17 residues. The V gene lost 3 bases and the J gene lost 3 bases, with 21 bases spanning the gap. For the CDR3, the DNA is TGTGCCAGCAGCTGGGGCCCCCTACTCGCGGGAAAAGAGACCCAGTACTTC. Translating gives CASSWGPLLAGKETQYF.

In its sample, this clonotype was seen a few times. The chain couples TRBV29-1 to TRBJ2-1; D gene uncertain. Germline V CDR1 and CDR2: SQVTM, ANQGSEA. CDR3 size: 14 residues. The ends were cut back, 0 bases at V and 3 bases at J, with 9 bases in the middle. The CDR3 loop is CSVEDRMDYNEQFF. The CDR3 region has the DNA TGCAGCGTTGAAGACAGGATGGACTACAATGAGCAGTTCTTC.

The rearrangement uses TRBV27 and TRBJ2-7, with D perhaps matching TRBD1 (6 bases). The V and J ends lost 0 bases and 5 bases respectively, with 11 bases between them. Germline V gene lookup returns CDR1 MNHEY and CDR2 SMNVEV (reference sequence). The CDR3 length is 14 residues. CDR3: CASSLSRGNHEQYF. DNA for the CDR3: TGTGCCAGCAGTTTATCGAGGGGGAACCACGAGCAGTACTTC.

This clonotype has just a few counts. V and J are TRBV29-1 and TRBJ1-1, with D maybe TRBD1 (5 bases). The V gene lost 2 bases and the J gene lost 4 bases, with 11 bases spanning the gap. Looked up from germline, CDR1 is SQVTM and CDR2 is ANQGSEA. CDR3 size: 13 residues. CDR3 amino acids: CSVEKGSSTEAFF. The DNA for the CDR3 is TGCAGCGTTGAAAAGGGGTCGAGCACTGAAGCTTTCTTT.

This clonotype appeared a few times. The chain recombines TRBV12-3 or TRBV12-4 with TRBJ2-1; D unclear. The CDR3 totals 12 residues. Trimming shortened V by 6 bases and J by 5 bases, and 8 bases separated the two germline ends. The DNA for the CDR3 is TGTGCCAGCAGATATTATCACAATGAGCAGTTCTTC. Translating gives CASRYYHNEQFF.

The V call is TRBV15, the J call TRBJ2-3; weak D call: TRBD2 (6 bases). CDR1 and CDR2 (germline): LNHNV, YYDKDF (reference sequence). This CDR3 contains 17 residues. Trimming removed 1 base at V and 6 bases at J, with 20 bases between. This chain's CDR3 is CATSRGNFGTAGDTQYF. As DNA, the CDR3 is TGTGCCACCAGCAGAGGAAATTTTGGGACGGCGGGGGATACGCAGTATTTT.

The rearrangement links TRBV7-3 to TRBJ1-6, with 7 bases that match TRBD1. The CDR3 extends over 18 amino acids. The V gene end was trimmed by 1 base and the J gene end by 8 bases; junction bases not matched to a gene: 14. CDR1 and CDR2 (germline): SGHTA, FQGTGA. The CDR3 DNA is TGTGCCAGCAGCTTAATGGCCCAGACAGGGATGGTAGATTCACCCCTCCACTTT. Amino acids: CASSLMAQTGMVDSPLHF.

This clonotype was counted between two and nine times. The rearrangement links TRBV2 to TRBJ2-3; D gene ambiguous. CDR1 and CDR2 from the germline V gene are SNHLY and FYNNEI. Trimming stripped 7 bases from V and 2 bases from J, with 7 bases between. This CDR3 comprises 12 residues. The CDR3 reads CASTVYTDTQYF. DNA of the CDR3: TGTGCCAGCACGGTCTACACAGATACGCAGTATTTT.

The V and J genes are TRBV4-1 and TRBJ1-1; no reliable D call. The CDR3 totals 13 residues. The V gene's germline CDR1 is MGHRA and CDR2 YSYEKL. V was pared by 0 bases and J by 5 bases, with 7 bases between. The CDR3 reads CASSQDPGTEAFF. The DNA of the CDR3 is TGCGCCAGCAGCCAAGATCCGGGGACTGAAGCTTTCTTT.

This clonotype was observed a few times. CDR3 sequence (DNA): TGTGCCAGCAGCAAATTCCTCCATGGGGCCAGGCCGCAAGAGACCCAGTACTTC. It yields the protein CASSKFLHGARPQETQYF. The chain couples TRBV21-1 to TRBJ2-5; TRBD1, the table's D call, lacks a check against the DNA. TRBV21-1 is designated a pseudogene. The CDR3 loop spans 18 amino acids.

The chain recombines TRBV5-1 with TRBJ2-1, with no clear D. Trimming took off 0 bases at V and 6 bases at J, with 4 bases between the two ends. There are 12 residues in the CDR3. CDR1 is SGHRS, CDR2 YFSETQ, per germline. CDR3 bases: TGCGCCAGCAGCTTGGAGTCCAATGAGCAGTTCTTC. This sequence encodes CASSLESNEQFF.

This clonotype was seen many times. This sequence joins TRBV19 and TRBJ1-4, with D possibly TRBD1 on 5 matching bases. Germline CDR1 reads LNHDA; CDR2 reads SQIVND (reference sequence). CDR3 length equals 14 residues. V lost 5 bases and J lost 7, with 14 bases in between. The DNA for the CDR3 is TGTGCCAGTAGTTCTAGGGGTTTGGGTGAAAAACTGTTTTTT. Translated: CASSSRGLGEKLFF. The full variable domain, its missing parts supplied by reference TRBV19 and TRBJ1-4, is DGGITQSPKYLFRKEGQNVTLSCEQNLNHDAMYWYRQDPGQGLRLIYYSQIVNDFQKGDIAEGYSVSREKKESFPLTVTSAQKNPTAFYLCASSSRGLGEKLFFGSGTQLSVL.

V is TRBV6-5 and J is TRBJ2-5; the D is unclear. The ends were cut back, 0 bases at V and 1 base at J, with 6 bases in the middle. CDR1 MNHEY and CDR2 SVGAGI come from the germline V gene. There are 14 residues in the CDR3. For the CDR3, the DNA is TGTGCCAGCAGTTACTCTCTCACCCAAGAGACCCAGTACTTC. Encoded protein: CASSYSLTQETQYF.

This clonotype was picked up a small number of times. V usage is TRBV5-1 and J usage is TRBJ1-1; D gene unclear. From germline, CDR1 is SGHRS and CDR2 YFSETQ. The CDR3 extends over 11 amino acids. Trimming took 6 bases from V and 6 from J, leaving 9 bases between them. The DNA of the CDR3 is TGCGCCAGCACCCTCGGGGCTGAAGCTTTCTTT. Protein: CASTLGAEAFF.

The rearrangement joins TRBV20-1 to TRBJ1-5; TRBD1 aligns across 10 bases. This CDR3 region has 13 residues. Germline values: CDR1 DFQATT, CDR2 SNEGSKA (reference sequence). Trimming at V came to 6 bases and at J to 11 bases, leaving 10 bases not matched to a gene. The CDR3 DNA follows: TGCAGTGCCCGGGACAGGGGAGGGGTGGCCCAGCATTTT. Encoded protein: CSARDRGGVAQHF.

The sample holds many counts of this clonotype. The chain employs TRBV6-2 or TRBV6-3 and TRBJ2-5; D remains ambiguous. V was cut by 5 bases and J by 0 bases, with 7 bases left in between. Germline V CDR1 and CDR2: MNHEY, SVGEGT. CDR3 size: 13 residues. Written as DNA, the CDR3 is TGTGCCAGCAGTAGGATTCACCAAGAGACCCAGTACTTC. Translating it yields CASSRIHQETQYF.

The V gene is TRBV5-1, the J gene TRBJ2-7, with D perhaps matching TRBD2 (5 bases). Germline CDR1 is SGHRS and CDR2 is YFSETQ. The CDR3 consists of 15 residues. V gave up 4 bases and J gave up 1 base, with 15 bases separating them. DNA of the CDR3: TGCGCCAGCAGCCGGGGTTCTGACCCGTCCTACGAGCAGTACTTC. Translated: CASSRGSDPSYEQYF. The complete variable domain, with remaining parts taken from reference TRBV5-1 and TRBJ2-7, reads KAGVTQTPRYLIKTRGQQVTLSCSPISGHRSVSWYQQTPGQGLQFLFEYFSETQRNKGNFPGRFSGRQFSNSRSEMNVSTLELGDSALYLCASSRGSDPSYEQYFGPGTRLTVT.

The chain is built from TRBV7-9 and TRBJ2-5; D unclear. The CDR3 runs to 13 residues. Germline-derived CDR1 and CDR2 are SEHNR and FQNEAQ (reference sequence). The V end was cut by 5 bases, the J end by 1 base, with 8 bases between. CDR3 nucleotides: TGTGCCAGCAGCAGATTTGGCCAAGAGACCCAGTACTTC. Its protein is CASSRFGQETQYF.